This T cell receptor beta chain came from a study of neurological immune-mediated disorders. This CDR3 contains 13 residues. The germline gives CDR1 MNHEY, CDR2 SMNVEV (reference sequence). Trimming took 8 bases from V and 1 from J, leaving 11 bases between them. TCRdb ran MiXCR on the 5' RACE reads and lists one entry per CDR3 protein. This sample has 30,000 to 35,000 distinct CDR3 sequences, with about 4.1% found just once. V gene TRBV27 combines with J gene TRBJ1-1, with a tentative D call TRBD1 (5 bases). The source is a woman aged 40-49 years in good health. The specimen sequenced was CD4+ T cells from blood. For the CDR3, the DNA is TGTGCCAGCCGGACATATTCGAACACTGAAGCTTTCTTT. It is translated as CASRTYSNTEAFF.